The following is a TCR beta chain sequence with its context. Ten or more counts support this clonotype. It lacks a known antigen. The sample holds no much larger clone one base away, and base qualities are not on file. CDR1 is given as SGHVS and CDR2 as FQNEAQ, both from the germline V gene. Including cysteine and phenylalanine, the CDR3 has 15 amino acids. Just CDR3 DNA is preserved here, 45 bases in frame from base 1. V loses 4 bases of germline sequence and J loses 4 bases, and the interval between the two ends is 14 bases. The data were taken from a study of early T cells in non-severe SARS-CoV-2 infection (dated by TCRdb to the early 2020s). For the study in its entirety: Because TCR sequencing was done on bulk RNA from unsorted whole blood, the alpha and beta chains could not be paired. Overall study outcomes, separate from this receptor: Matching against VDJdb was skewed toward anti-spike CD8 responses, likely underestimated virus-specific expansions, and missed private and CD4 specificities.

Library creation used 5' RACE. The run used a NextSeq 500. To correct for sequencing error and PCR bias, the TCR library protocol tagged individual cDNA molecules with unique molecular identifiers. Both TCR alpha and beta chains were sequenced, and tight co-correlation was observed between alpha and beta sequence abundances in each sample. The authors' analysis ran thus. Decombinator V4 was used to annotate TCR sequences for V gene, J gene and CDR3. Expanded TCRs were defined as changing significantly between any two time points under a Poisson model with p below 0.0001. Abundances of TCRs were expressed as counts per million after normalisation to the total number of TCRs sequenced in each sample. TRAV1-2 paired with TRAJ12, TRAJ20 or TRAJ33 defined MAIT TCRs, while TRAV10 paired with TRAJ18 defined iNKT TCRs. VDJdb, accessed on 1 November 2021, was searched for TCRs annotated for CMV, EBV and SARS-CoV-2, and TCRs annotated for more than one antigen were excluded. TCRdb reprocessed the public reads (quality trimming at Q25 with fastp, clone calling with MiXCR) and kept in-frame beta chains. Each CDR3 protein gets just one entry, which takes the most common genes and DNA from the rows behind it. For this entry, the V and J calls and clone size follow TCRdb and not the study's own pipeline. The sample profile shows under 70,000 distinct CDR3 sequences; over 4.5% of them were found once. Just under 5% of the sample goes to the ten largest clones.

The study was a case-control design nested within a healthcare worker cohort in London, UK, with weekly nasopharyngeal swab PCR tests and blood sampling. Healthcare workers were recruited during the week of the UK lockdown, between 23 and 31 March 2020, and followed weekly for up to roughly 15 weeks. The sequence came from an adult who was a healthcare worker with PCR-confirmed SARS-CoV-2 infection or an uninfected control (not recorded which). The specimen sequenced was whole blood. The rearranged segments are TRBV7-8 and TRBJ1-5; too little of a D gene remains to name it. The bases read TGTGCCAGCAGCTCCACTGGCGGGCGGAATCAGCCCCAGCATTTT. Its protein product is CASSSTGGRNQPQHF.